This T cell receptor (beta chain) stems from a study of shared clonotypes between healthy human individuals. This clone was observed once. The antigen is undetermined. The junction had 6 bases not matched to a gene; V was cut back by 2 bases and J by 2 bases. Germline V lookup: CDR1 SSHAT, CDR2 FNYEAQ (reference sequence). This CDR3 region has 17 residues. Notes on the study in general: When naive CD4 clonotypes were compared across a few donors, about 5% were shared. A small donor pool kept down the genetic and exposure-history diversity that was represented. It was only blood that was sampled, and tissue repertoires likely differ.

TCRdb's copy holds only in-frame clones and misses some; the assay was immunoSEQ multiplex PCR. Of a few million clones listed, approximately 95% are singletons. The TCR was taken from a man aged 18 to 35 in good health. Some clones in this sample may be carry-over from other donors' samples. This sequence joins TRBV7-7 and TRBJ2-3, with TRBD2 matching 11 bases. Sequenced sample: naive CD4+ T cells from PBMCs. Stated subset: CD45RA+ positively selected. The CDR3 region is CASSLSPGLAATDTQYF. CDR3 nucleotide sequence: TGTGCCAGCAGCTTATCCCCGGGACTAGCGGCCACAGATACGCAGTATTTT.